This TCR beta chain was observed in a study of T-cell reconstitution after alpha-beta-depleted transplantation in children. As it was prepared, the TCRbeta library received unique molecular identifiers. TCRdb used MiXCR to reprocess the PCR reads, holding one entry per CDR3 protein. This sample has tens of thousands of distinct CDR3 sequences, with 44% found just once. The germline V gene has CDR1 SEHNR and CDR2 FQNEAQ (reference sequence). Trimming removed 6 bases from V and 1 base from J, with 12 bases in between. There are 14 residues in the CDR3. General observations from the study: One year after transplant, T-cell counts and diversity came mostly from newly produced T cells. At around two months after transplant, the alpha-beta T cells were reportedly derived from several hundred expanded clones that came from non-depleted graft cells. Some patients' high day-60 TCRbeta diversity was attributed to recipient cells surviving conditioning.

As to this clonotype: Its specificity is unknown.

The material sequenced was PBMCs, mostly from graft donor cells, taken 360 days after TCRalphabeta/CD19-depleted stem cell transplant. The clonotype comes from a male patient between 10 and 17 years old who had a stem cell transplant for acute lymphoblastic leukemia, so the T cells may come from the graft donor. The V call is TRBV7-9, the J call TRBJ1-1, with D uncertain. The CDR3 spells CASSLTVSNTEAFF. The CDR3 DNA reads TGTGCCAGCAGTCTCACGGTTTCGAACACTGAAGCTTTCTTT.